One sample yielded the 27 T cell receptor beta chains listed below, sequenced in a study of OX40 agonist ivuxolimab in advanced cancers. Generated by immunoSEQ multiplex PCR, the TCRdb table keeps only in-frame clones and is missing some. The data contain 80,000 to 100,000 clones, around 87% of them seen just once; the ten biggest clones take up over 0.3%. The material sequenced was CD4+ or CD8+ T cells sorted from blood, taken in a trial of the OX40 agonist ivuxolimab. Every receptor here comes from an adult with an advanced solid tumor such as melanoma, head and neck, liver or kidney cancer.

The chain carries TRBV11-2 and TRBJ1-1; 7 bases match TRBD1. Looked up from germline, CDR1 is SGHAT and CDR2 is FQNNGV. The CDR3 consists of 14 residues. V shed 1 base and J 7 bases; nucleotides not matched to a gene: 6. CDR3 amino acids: CASSLAAGGNEAFF. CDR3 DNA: TGTGCCAGCAGCTTAGCTGCAGGGGGGAATGAAGCTTTCTTT.

CDR3 nucleotide sequence: TGTGCCAGTGTTTGGGGGAGGGCGGGAGAGCAGTACTTC. Residues: CASVWGRAGEQYF. The chain employs TRBV2 and TRBJ2-7; TRBD2 matches 7 bases. From germline, CDR1 is SNHLY and CDR2 FYNNEI. V dropped 9 bases and J dropped 7; count of bases not matched to a gene: 12. The CDR3 sequence is 13 residues long. Variable domain in full (rest from reference TRBV2 and TRBJ2-7): EPEVTQTPSHQVTQMGQEVILRCVPISNHLYFYWYRQILGQKVEFLVSFYNNEISEKSEIFDDQFSVERPDGSNFTLKIRSTKLEDSAMYFCASVWGRAGEQYFGPGTRLTVT.

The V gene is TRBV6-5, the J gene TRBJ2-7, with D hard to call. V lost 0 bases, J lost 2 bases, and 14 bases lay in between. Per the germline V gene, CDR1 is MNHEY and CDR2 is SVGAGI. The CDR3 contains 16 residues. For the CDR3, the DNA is TGTGCCAGCAGTTACTCCGCTGGGTCGTTTGCCTACGAGCAGTACTTC. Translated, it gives CASSYSAGSFAYEQYF.

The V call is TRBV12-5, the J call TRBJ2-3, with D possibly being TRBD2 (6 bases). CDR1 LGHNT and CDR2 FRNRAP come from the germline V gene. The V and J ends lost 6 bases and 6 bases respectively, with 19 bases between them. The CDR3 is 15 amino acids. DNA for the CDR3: TGTGCTAGTGGGGACGGGGAGGCGGATTTCGATACGCAGTATTTT. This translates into CASGDGEADFDTQYF.

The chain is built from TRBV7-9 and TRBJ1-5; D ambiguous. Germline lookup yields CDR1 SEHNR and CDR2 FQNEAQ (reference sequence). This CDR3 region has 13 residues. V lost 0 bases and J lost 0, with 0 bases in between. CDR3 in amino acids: CASSLASNQPQHF. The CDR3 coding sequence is TGTGCCAGCAGCTTAGCTAGCAATCAGCCCCAGCATTTT.

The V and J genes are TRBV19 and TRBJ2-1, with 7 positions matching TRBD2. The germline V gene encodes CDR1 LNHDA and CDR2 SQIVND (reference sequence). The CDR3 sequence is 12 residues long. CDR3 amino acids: CATYGGFNEQFF. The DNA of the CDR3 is TGTGCTACTTACGGGGGGTTCAATGAGCAGTTCTTC.

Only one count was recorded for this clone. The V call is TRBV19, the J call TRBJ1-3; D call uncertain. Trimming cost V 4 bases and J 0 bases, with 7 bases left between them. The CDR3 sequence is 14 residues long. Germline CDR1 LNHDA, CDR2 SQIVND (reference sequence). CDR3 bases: TGTGCCAGTAGTACTCAGATCTCTGGAAACACCATATATTTT. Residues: CASSTQISGNTIYF.

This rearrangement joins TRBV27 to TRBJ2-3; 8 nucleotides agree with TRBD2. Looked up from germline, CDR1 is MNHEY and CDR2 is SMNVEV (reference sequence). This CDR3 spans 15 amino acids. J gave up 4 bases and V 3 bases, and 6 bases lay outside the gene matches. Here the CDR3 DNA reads TGTGCCAGCAGTTTGGCGGGACTAGGGGCAGATACGCAGTATTTT. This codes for CASSLAGLGADTQYF.

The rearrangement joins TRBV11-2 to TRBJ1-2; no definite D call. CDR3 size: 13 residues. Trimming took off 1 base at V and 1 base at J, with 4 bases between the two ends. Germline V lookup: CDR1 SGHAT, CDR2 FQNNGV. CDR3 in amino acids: CASSLGGNYGYTF. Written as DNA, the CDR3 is TGTGCCAGCAGCTTAGGGGGTAACTATGGCTACACCTTC.

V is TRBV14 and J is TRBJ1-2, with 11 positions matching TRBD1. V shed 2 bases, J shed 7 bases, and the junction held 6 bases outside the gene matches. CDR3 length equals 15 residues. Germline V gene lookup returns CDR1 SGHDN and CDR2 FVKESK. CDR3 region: CASSQRTGGSSGYTF. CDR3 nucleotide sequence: TGTGCCAGCAGCCAAAGGACAGGGGGCTCGAGTGGCTACACCTTC.

DNA of the CDR3: TGCGCCAGCAGCCCTACTGGGCCCGGTGAAAAACTGTTTTTT. It codes for CASSPTGPGEKLFF. This chain connects TRBV5-1 to TRBJ1-4; D not resolved. This CDR3 has 14 amino acids. Germline CDR1 is SGHRS and CDR2 is YFSETQ. V was clipped by 4 bases and J by 7 bases, with 14 bases between them.

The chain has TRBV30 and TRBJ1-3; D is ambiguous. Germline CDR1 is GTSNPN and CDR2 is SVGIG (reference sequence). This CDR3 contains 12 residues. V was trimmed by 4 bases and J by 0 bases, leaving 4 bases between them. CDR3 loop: CAWTVSGNTIYF. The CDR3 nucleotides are TGTGCCTGGACGGTCTCTGGAAACACCATATATTTT.

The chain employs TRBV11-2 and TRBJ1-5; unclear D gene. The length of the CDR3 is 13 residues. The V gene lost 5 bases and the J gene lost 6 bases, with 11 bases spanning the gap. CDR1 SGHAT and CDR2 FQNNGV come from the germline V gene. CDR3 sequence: CASSRSLGQPQHF. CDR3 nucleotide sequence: TGTGCCAGCAGCAGGAGTTTAGGTCAGCCCCAGCATTTT.

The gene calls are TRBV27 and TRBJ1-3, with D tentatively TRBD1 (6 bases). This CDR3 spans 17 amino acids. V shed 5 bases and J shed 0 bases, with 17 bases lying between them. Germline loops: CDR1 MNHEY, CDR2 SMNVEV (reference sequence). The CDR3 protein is CASSAGIGGPSGNTIYF. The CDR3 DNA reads TGTGCCAGCAGTGCGGGGATCGGGGGCCCCTCTGGAAACACCATATATTTT.

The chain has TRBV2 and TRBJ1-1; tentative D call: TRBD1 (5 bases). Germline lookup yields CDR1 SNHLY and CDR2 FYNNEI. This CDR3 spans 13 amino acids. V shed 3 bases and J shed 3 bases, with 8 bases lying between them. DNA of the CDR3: TGTGCCAGCAGTGATGGGGGATACACTGAAGCTTTCTTT. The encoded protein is CASSDGGYTEAFF.

The CDR3 DNA is TGTGCCAGCAGCTTAGCGCTAGCGGCGAACACCGGGGAGCTGTTTTTT. This translates into CASSLALAANTGELFF. The chain has TRBV11-2 and TRBJ2-2, with 7 bases identical to TRBD2. Germline V gene sequence: CDR1 SGHAT, CDR2 FQNNGV. V was pared by 1 base and J by 0 bases, with 2 bases of the junction left unmatched. The CDR3 length is 16 residues.

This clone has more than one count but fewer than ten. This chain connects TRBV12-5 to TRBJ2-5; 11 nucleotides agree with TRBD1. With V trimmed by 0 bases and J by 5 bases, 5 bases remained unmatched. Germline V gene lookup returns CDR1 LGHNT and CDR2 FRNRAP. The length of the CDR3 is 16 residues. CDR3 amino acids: CASGLVLDRGRETQYF. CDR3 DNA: TGTGCTAGTGGTTTGGTACTGGACAGGGGGCGGGAGACCCAGTACTTC.

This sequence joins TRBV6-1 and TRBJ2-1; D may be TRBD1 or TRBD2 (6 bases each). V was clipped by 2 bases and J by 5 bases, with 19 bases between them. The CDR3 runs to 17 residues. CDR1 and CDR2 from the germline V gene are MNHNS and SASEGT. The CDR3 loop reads CASSEFPPGAGHNEQFF. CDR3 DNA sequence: TGTGCCAGCAGTGAATTCCCCCCGGGGGCGGGACACAATGAGCAGTTCTTC.

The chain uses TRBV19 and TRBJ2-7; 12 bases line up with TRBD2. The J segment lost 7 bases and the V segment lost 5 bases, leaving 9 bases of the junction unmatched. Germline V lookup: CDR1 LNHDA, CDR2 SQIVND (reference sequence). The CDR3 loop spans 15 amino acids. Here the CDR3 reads CASSFRTSGVREQYF. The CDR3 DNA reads TGTGCCAGTAGTTTTCGGACTAGCGGGGTTCGGGAGCAGTACTTC.

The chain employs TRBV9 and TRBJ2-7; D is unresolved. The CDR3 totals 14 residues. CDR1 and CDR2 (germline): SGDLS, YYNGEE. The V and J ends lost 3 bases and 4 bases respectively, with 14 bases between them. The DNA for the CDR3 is TGTGCCAGCAGCGGAAGAACCTTCGCGTACGAGCAGTACTTC. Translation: CASSGRTFAYEQYF.

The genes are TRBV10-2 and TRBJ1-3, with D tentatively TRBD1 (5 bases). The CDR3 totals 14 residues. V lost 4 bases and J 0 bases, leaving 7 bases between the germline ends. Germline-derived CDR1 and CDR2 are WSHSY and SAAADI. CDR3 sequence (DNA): TGCGCCAGCAGTGTGACAGTCTCTGGAAACACCATATATTTT. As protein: CASSVTVSGNTIYF.

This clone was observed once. In DNA, the CDR3 is TGTGCCAGCAGCTTATGGGGCAGACTTATCTCTGGAAACACCATATATTTT. Residues: CASSLWGRLISGNTIYF. The chain carries TRBV7-9 and TRBJ1-3, with TRBD1 as a possible D gene (5 bases). Looked up from germline, CDR1 is SEHNR and CDR2 is FQNEAQ (reference sequence). This CDR3 region has 17 residues. The V gene lost 2 bases and the J gene lost 0 bases, with 14 bases spanning the gap. The full variable domain, with the rest looked up from reference TRBV7-9 and TRBJ1-3, is DTGVSQNPRHKITKRGQNVTFRCDPISEHNRLYWYRQTLGQGPEFLTYFQNEAQLEKSRLLSDRFSAERPKGSFSTLEIQRTEQGDSAMYLCASSLWGRLISGNTIYFGEGSWLTVV.

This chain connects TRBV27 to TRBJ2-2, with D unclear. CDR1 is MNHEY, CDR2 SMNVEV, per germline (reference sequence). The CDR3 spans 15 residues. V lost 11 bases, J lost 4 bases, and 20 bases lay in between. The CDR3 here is CASSLDGRLTGELFF. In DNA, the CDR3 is TGTGCCTCATCCCTAGACGGCCGGCTCACCGGGGAGCTGTTTTTT.

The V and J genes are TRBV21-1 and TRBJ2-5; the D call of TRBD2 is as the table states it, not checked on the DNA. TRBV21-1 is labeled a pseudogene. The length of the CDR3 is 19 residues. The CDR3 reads CASSKDGSGGACFTETQYF. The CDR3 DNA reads TGTGCCAGCAGCAAAGATGGTAGCGGGGGGGCCTGTTTCACGGAGACCCAGTACTTC.

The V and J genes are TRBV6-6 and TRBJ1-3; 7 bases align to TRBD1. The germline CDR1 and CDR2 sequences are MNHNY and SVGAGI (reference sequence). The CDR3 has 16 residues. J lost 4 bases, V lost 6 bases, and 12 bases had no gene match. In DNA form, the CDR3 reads TGTGCCAGCAGACCTGCCGACAGGGTGGTAGGAAACACCATATATTTT. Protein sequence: CASRPADRVVGNTIYF.

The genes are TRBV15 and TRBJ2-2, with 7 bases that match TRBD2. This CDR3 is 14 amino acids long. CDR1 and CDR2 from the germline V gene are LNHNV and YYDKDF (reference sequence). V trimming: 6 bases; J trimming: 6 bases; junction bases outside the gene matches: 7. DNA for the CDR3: TGTGCCACCAGTAACGGGGGGATCCCCGGGGAGCTGTTTTTT. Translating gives CATSNGGIPGELFF.

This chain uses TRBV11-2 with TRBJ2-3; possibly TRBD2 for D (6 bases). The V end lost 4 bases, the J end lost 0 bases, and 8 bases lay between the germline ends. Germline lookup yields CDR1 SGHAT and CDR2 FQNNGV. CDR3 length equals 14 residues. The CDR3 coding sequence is TGTGCCAGCAGCTCGGCGGGGAGCACAGATACGCAGTATTTT. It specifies CASSSAGSTDTQYF.